This T cell receptor beta chain derives from a study of blood T cells in healthy people across ages. Overall study findings and caveats: Samples with more naive T cells showed higher observed beta diversity. Long-lived donors exceeded aged donors in naive CD4+ cells and diversity.

Remarks on this clonotype: What it binds is unknown. At one end, the junction sequence differs from germline, possibly due to a read error.

Germline CDR1 and CDR2: SGHRS and YFSETQ. The CDR3 is 14 residues long. Samples each had at least 5.5 micrograms of total RNA extracted. Together with a sample-barcoded 5' primer, a J-beta primer mix was included in a second PCR lasting roughly 6 to 12 cycles. Via MiXCR, TCRdb re-called the 5' RACE reads, giving one row per CDR3 protein. The repertoire includes about 1,800,000 distinct CDR3 sequences, about 30% of them detected once, and less than 9.5% sits in the top ten. The genes are TRBV5-1 and TRBJ1-3; unclear D gene. The clonotype was recovered from a woman younger than 45 in good health. Sequences were obtained from blood. CDR3 in amino acids: CAGSLETEGRTIYF. CDR3 DNA sequence: TGCGCCGGCAGCTTGGAAACAGAAGGTCGCACCATATATTTT.